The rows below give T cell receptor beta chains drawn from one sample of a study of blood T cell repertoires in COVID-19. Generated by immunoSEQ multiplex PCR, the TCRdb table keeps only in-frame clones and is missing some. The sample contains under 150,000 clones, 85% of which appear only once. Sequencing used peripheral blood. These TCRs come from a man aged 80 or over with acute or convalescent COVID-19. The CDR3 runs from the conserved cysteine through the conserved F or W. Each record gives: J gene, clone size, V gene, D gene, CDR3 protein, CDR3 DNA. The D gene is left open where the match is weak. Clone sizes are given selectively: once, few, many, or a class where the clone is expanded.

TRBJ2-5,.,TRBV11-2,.,CASSALGPVETQYF,TGTGCCAGCAGCGCGCTGGGCCCGGTAGAGACCCAGTACTTC
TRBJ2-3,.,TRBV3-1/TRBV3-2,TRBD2,CASSQDTGLASTDTQYF,TGTGCCAGCAGCCAAGACACGGGACTAGCGAGCACAGATACGCAGTATTTT
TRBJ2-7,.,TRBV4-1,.,CASSQDFLGTTYEQYF,TGCGCCAGCAGCCAAGATTTTTTGGGGACAACCTACGAGCAGTACTTC
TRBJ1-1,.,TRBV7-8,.,CASSLALLVTEAFF,TGTGCCAGCAGCTTAGCCCTCCTCGTCACTGAAGCTTTCTTT
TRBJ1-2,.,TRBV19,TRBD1,CASSTGQAGYGYTF,TGTGCCAGTAGTACCGGACAGGCTGGCTATGGCTACACCTTC
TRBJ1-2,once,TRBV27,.,CASSRTQGYYGYTF,TGTGCCAGCAGTAGAACGCAGGGGTACTATGGCTACACCTTC
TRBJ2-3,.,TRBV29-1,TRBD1,CSVEGAGTGVSTDTQYF,TGCAGCGTTGAAGGTGCCGGGACAGGGGTCTCGACAGATACGCAGTATTTT
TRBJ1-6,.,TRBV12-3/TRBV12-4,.,CASSLSGDSPLHF,TGTGCCAGCAGTTTATCGGGGGATTCACCCCTCCACTTT
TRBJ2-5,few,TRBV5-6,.,CASSLGGLLVETQYF,TGTGCCAGCAGCTTGGGGGGACTTTTGGTAGAGACCCAGTACTTC
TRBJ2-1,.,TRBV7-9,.,CASSPQTSRGKNEQFF,TGTGCCAGCAGCCCGCAGACTTCCCGCGGAAAGAATGAGCAGTTCTTC
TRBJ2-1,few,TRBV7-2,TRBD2,CASSPPGVAGGLLYNEQFF,TGTGCCAGCAGCCCACCGGGGGTAGCGGGAGGACTCCTTTACAATGAGCAGTTCTTC
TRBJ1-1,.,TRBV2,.,CASRLGGMNTEAFF,TGTGCCAGCAGATTAGGGGGAATGAACACTGAAGCTTTCTTT
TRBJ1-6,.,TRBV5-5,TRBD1,CASSLEGAKNSPLHF,TGTGCCAGCAGCTTAGAGGGGGCGAAAAATTCACCCCTCCACTTT
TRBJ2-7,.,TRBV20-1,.,CSASLQLTLSTHEQYF,TGCAGTGCTAGTCTACAGTTAACTTTAAGTACCCACGAGCAGTACTTC
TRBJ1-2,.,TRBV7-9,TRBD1,CASSLSTGGHGYTF,TGTGCCAGCAGCTTATCTACAGGGGGCCATGGCTACACCTTC
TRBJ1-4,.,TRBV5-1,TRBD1,CASSSGQGYEKLFF,TGCGCCAGCAGTAGTGGACAGGGGTATGAAAAACTGTTTTTT
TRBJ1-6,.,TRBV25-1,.,CASSEYARLDNSPLHF,TGTGCCAGCAGTGAATACGCCAGGTTGGATAATTCACCCCTCCACTTT
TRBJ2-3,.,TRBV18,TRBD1,CASSPPQGASTDTQYF,TGTGCCAGCTCACCACCTCAGGGGGCTAGCACAGATACGCAGTATTTT
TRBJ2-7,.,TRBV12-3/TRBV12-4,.,CASSLGQKQYF,TGTGCCAGCAGCCTAGGACAGAAGCAGTACTTC
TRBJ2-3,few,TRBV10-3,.,CAISYSAGATDTQYF,TGTGCCATTTCCTATAGCGCGGGGGCCACAGATACGCAGTATTTT
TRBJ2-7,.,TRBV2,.,CASSEGISAYEQYF,TGTGCCAGCAGTGAAGGAATTTCAGCCTACGAGCAGTACTTC
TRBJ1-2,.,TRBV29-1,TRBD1,CSVDSGTDGNGYTF,TGCAGCGTTGATTCCGGGACAGATGGGAATGGCTACACCTTC
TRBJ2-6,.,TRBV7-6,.,CASSSPGANVLTF,TGTGCCAGCAGCTCCCCAGGGGCCAACGTCCTGACTTTC
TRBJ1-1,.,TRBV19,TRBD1,CASSIDRAEAFF,TGTGCCAGTAGTATCGACAGGGCTGAAGCTTTCTTT
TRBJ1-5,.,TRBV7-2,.,CASRMGSGSNQPQHF,TGTGCCAGCAGAATGGGTTCGGGGAGCAATCAGCCCCAGCATTTT
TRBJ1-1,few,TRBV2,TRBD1,CASSDRGRLGAEAFF,TGTGCCAGCAGTGACAGGGGGCGTTTGGGCGCTGAAGCTTTCTTT
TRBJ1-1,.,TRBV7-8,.,CASSPPGRGNTEAFF,TGTGCCAGCAGCCCACCGGGGAGGGGGAACACTGAAGCTTTCTTT
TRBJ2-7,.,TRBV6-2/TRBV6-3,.,CASSYVRIGAYEQYF,TGTGCCAGCAGTTACGTTAGAATCGGAGCCTACGAGCAGTACTTC
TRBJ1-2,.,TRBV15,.,CATSREDMADYGYTF,TGTGCCACCAGCAGAGAGGACATGGCGGACTATGGCTACACCTTC
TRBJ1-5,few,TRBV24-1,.,CATSGTVGPQHF,TGTGCCACCAGTGGGACAGTGGGGCCCCAGCATTTT
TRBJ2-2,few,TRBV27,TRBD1,CASQDRAPTNTGELFF,TGTGCCAGCCAGGACAGGGCGCCTACTAACACCGGGGAGCTGTTTTTT
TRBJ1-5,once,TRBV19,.,CASRYKGGGQPQHF,TGTGCCAGTAGGTATAAAGGGGGTGGTCAGCCCCAGCATTTT
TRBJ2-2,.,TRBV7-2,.,CASSQDRRTGELFF,TGTGCCAGCAGCCAAGATCGGAGGACCGGGGAGCTGTTTTTT
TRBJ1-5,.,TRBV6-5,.,CASSYSPRGGQPQHF,TGTGCCAGCAGTTACTCTCCCAGGGGCGGTCAGCCCCAGCATTTT
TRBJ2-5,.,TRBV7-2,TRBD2,CASSLVGLAGGLETQYF,TGTGCCAGCAGCTTAGTCGGACTAGCGGGGGGGCTTGAGACCCAGTACTTC
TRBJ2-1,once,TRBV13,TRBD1,CASSHITGGAVGNEQFF,TGTGCCAGCAGCCATATAACAGGGGGCGCGGTTGGCAATGAGCAGTTCTTC
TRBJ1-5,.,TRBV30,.,CAWSTSGNQPQHF,TGTGCCTGGAGTACATCAGGGAATCAGCCCCAGCATTTT
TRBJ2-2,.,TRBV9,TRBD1,CASSTRTGGRNTGELFF,TGTGCCAGCAGCACACGGACAGGGGGCAGAAACACCGGGGAGCTGTTTTTT
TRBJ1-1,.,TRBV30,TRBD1,CAWGQGRSGAFF,TGTGCTTGGGGACAGGGAAGGAGTGGGGCTTTCTTT
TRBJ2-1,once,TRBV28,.,CASSRADANSYNEQFF,TGTGCCAGCAGTCGAGCGGACGCAAACTCCTACAATGAGCAGTTCTTC
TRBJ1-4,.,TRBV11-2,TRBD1,CASSAGGAGGEKLFF,TGTGCCAGCAGCGCAGGAGGGGCAGGGGGTGAAAAACTGTTTTTT
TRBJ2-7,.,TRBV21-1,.,CASSAFGTGEEYARSYEQYF,TGTGCCAGCAGCGCTTTTGGGACAGGGGAAGAGTATGCGAGGTCCTACGAGCAGTACTTC
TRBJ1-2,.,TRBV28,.,CASSAGLEGYTF,TGTGCCAGCAGTGCGGGTCTGGAGGGCTACACCTTC
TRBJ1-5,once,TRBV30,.,CAWSVRGRGNQPQHF,TGTGCCTGGAGTGTACGAGGTCGGGGCAATCAGCCCCAGCATTTT
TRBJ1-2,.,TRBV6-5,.,CASSYNFPQDYGYTF,TGTGCCAGTAGTTACAACTTCCCACAGGACTATGGCTACACCTTC
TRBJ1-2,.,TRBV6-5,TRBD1,CASSRTGSNYGYTF,TGTGCCAGCAGCAGGACAGGTTCAAACTATGGCTACACCTTC
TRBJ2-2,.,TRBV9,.,CASSSDSKNTGELFF,TGTGCCAGCAGTTCTGACAGCAAGAACACCGGGGAGCTGTTTTTT
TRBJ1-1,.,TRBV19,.,CASRARSVEAFF,TGTGCCAGTAGAGCGCGTAGTGTCGAGGCTTTCTTT
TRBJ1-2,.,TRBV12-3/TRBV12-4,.,CASSFELNYGYTF,TGTGCCAGCAGTTTTGAACTTAACTATGGCTACACCTTC
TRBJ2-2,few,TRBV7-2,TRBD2,CASSWTSGDTGELFF,TGTGCCAGCAGCTGGACTAGCGGGGACACCGGGGAGCTGTTTTTT
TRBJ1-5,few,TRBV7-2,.,CASSLDRGVNQPQHF,TGTGCCAGCAGCTTAGACCGGGGGGTCAATCAGCCCCAGCATTTT
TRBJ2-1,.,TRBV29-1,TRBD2,CSVRGASGRDYAYNEQFF,TGCAGCGTTAGGGGGGCTAGCGGGAGGGATTACGCCTACAATGAGCAGTTCTTC
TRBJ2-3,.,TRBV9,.,CASSVGSIGGIDTQYF,TGTGCCAGCAGCGTTGGGAGTATAGGAGGTATAGATACGCAGTATTTT
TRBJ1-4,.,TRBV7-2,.,CASSTGTGEKLFF,TGTGCCAGCAGCACCGGAACGGGGGAAAAACTGTTTTTT
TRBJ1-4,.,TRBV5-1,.,CASSARGGGEKLFF,TGCGCCAGCAGCGCGAGGGGGGGTGGTGAAAAACTGTTTTTT
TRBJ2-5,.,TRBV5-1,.,CASSSGRGKETQYF,TGCGCCAGCAGCTCCGGCAGGGGAAAGGAGACCCAGTACTTC